This TCR beta chain is from a study of T cell responses to AZD1222 COVID-19 vaccine. Study-wide results and caveats: With dominance at 160-218 and 743-854, vaccine-associated CD4 TCRs spanned spike. Vaccination with two AZD1222 doses was followed by a rise in Spike-specific TCR breadth and depth. Unmutated regions of variants are reportedly targeted by nearly half of spike-specific TCRs.

The CDR3 has 14 residues. Trimming left V 5 bases short and J 6 bases short, with 11 bases between. The germline gives CDR1 SGHVS, CDR2 FNYEAQ. On this clone itself: Its antigen is as yet unknown.

Libraries were prepared by immunoSEQ multiplex PCR; TCRdb keeps only in-frame clonotypes and omits some of them. The sample lists some 89,000 clones, around 90% seen once, with less than 3.5% in the top ten. The chain has TRBV7-6 and TRBJ1-6, with D possibly TRBD1 on 6 matching bases. Sequencing was performed on peripheral blood, taken on day 0 of AZD1222 vaccination. This clonotype originated in an adult in good health. The CDR3 region is CASSPGQSNSPLHF. CDR3 nucleotide sequence: TGTGCCAGCAGCCCCGGACAGTCTAATTCACCCCTCCACTTT. Full variable domain (outside the CDR3, taken from reference TRBV7-6 and TRBJ1-6): GAGVSQSPRYKVTKRGQDVALRCDPISGHVSLYWYRQALGQGPEFLTYFNYEAQQDKSGLPNDRFSAERPEGSISTLTIQRTEQRDSAMYRCASSPGQSNSPLHFGNGTRLTVT.